This entry features one TCR beta chain sequence. What it recognizes is unknown. Profiling relied on immunoSEQ multiplex PCR, and the TCRdb table lists in-frame clones only, not all of them. The table has around 83,000 clones, roughly 89% seen once. These data are taken from a study of T cells in localized non-small cell lung cancer. General study findings and limits: Multi-region tumor sequencing was not done, so intratumor heterogeneity could not be excluded. Uninvolved adjacent lung had the highest recorded T cell clonality, with tumor below it.

CDR1 is SGHRS and CDR2 is YFSETQ in the germline V gene. V trimming: 2 bases; J trimming: 4 bases; junction bases outside the gene matches: 3. The CDR3 runs to 14 residues. This sample comprised peripheral blood, obtained before any cancer treatment. This chain connects TRBV5-1 to TRBJ1-1; 9 bases match TRBD1. The sequence derives from a man aged 35-75 years with stage I squamous cell lung carcinoma. The CDR3 here is CASSLQGARTEAFF. In DNA, the CDR3 is TGCGCCAGCAGCTTACAGGGGGCGCGCACTGAAGCTTTCTTT. The entire variable domain, with the rest obtained from reference TRBV5-1 and TRBJ1-1, is as follows: KAGVTQTPRYLIKTRGQQVTLSCSPISGHRSVSWYQQTPGQGLQFLFEYFSETQRNKGNFPGRFSGRQFSNSRSEMNVSTLELGDSALYLCASSLQGARTEAFFGQGTRLTVV.